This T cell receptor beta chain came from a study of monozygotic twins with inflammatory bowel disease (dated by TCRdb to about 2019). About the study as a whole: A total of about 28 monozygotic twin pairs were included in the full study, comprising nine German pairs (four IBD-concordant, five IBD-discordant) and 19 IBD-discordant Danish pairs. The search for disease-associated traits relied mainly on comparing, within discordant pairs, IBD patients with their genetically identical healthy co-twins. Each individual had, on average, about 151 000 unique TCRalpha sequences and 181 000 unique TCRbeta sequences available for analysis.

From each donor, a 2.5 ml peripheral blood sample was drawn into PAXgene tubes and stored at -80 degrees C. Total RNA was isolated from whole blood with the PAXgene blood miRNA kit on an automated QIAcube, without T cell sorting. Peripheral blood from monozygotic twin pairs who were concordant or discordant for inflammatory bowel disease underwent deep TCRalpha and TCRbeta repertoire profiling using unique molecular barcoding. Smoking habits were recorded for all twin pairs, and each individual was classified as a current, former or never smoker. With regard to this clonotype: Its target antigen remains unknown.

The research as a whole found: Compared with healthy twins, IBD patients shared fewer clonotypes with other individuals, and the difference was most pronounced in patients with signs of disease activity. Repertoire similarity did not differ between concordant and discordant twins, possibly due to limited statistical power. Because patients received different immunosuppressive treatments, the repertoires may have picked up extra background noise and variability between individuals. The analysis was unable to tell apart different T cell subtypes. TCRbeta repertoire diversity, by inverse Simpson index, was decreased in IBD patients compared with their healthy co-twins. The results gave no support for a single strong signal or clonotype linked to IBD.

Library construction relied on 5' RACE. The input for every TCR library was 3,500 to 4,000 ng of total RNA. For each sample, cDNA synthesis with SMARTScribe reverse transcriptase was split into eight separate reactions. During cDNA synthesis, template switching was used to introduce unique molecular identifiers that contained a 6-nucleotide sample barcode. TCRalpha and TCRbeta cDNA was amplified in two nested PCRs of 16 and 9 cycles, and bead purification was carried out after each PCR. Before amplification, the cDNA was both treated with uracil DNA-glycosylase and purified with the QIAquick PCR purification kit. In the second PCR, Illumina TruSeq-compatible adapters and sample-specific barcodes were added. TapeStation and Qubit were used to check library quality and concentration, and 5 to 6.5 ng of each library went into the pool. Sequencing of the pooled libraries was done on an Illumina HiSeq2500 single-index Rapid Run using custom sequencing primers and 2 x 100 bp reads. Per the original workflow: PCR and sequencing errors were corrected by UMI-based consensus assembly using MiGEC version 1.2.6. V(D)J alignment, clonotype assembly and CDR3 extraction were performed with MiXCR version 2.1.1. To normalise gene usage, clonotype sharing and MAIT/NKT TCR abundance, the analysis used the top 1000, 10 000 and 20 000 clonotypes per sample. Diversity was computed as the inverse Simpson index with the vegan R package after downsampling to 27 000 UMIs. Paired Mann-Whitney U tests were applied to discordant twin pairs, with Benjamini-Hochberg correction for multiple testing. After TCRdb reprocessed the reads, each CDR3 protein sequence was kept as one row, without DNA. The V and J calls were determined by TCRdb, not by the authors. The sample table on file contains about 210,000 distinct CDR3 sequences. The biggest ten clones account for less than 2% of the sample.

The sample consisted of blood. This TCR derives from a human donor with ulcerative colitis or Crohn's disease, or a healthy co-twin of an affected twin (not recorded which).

The CDR3 sequence is CASSPRGINQPQHF. Here the chain combines TRBV7-9 and TRBJ1-5; TCRdb's D gene call, TRBD1, goes unchecked for lack of DNA. Via the germline V gene (reference sequence), CDR1 is SEHNR and CDR2 FQNEAQ. The CDR3 spans 14 residues, from the cysteine through the phenylalanine. The entry carries no DNA sequence.